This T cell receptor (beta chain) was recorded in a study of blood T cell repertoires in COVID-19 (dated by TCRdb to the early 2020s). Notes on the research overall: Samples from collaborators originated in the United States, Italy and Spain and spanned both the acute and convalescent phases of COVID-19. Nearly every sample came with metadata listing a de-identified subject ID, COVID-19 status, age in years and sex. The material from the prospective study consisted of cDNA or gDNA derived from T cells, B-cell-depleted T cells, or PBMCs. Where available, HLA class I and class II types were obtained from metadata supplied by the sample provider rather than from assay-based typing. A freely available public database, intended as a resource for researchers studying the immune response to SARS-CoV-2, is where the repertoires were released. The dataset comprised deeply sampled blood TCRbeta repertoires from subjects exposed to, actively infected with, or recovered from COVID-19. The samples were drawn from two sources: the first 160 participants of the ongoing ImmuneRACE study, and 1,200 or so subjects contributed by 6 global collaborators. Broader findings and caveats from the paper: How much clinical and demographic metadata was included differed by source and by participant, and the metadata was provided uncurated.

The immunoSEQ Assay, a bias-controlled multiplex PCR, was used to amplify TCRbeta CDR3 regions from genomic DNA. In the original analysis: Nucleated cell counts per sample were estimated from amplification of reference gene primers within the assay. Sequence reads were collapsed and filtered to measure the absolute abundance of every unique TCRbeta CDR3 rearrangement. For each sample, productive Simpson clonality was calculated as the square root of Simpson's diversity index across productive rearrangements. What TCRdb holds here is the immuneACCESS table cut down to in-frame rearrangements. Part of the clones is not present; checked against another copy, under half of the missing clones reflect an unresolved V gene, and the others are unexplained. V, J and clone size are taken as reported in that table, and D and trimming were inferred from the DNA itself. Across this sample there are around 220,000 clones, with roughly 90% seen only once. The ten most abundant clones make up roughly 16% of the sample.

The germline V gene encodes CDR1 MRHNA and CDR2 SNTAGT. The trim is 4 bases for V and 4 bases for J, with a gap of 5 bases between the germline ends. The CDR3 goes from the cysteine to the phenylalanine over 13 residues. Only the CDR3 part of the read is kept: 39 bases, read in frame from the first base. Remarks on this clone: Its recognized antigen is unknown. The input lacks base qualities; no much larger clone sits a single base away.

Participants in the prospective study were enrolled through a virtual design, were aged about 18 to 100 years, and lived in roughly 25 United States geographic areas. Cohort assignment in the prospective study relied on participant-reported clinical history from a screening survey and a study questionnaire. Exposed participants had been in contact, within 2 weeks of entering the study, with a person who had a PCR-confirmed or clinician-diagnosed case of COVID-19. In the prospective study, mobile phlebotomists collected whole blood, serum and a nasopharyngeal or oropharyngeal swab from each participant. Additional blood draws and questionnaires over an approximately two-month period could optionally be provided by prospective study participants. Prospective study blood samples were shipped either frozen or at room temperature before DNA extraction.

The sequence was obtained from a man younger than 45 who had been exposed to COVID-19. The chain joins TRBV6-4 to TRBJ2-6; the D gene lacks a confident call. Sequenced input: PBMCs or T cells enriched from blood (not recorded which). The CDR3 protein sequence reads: CASSAPGANVLTF. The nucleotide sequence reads TGTGCCAGCAGTGCCCCAGGGGCCAACGTCCTGACTTTC.